One and the same sample provided the 19 T cell receptor beta chains below, sequenced in a study of vaccination and CD4 T cells after COVID-19. Antigens for these TCRs are unknown. Cultured CD4+ T-cell DNA underwent Oncomine TCR Beta short-read sequencing. TCRdb itself ran the PCR reads through MiXCR, one entry per CDR3 protein. The sample consists of 6,000 or so distinct CDR3 sequences, 40% to 60% of them appearing once. Documented treatment: approximately nine-day PBMC culture with coronavirus spike peptide pools or control peptides (ViraFEST assay). Those CD4+ T cells from the unexposed donor predate the COVID-19 pandemic (2011-2018). The sample comprised CD4+ T cells from blood, cultured in vitro. The receptors derive from a human donor in good health.

This clonotype appeared once. This sequence joins TRBV12-3 or TRBV12-4 and TRBJ2-6; 7 bases are shared with TRBD2. The CDR3 has 16 residues. V was clipped by 5 bases and J by 2 bases; unmatched bases: 6. CDR3: CASSPSGGAGANVLTF. The CDR3 nucleotides read TGTGCCAGCAGTCCCAGTGGGGGGGCTGGGGCCAACGTCCTGACTTTC.

CDR3 nucleotides: TGCAGCGTTGAAGGGGGAAATACGCAGTATTTT. The encoded protein is CSVEGGNTQYF. The chain is built from TRBV29-1 and TRBJ2-3; D uncertain. CDR1 and CDR2 (germline): SQVTM, ANQGSEA. This CDR3 comprises 11 residues. V was pared by 1 base and J by 7 bases, with 6 bases between.

V usage is TRBV12-3 or TRBV12-4 and J usage is TRBJ2-4; D gene uncertain. V lost 5 bases and J lost 6, with 11 bases in between. The CDR3 consists of 13 residues. The DNA of the CDR3 is TGTGCCAGCAGTCCCCCATATGGAAACATTCAGTACTTC. Translated, it gives CASSPPYGNIQYF.

V usage is TRBV19 and J usage is TRBJ2-1, with unresolved D. The CDR3 has 13 residues. The germline V and J ends were trimmed by 1 base and 5 bases, with 6 bases remaining between them. CDR1 and CDR2 (germline): LNHDA, SQIVND (reference sequence). The DNA of the CDR3 is TGTGCCAGTAGTATAGGTAACAACAATGAGCAGTTCTTC. This codes for CASSIGNNNEQFF.

This clonotype appeared a few times. CDR3 nucleotides: TGTGCCAGCAGTTACTCGATTCAGGGCAATCAGCCCCAGCATTTT. Protein sequence: CASSYSIQGNQPQHF. The J gene is TRBJ1-5, the V gene TRBV6-5, with no clear D. The length of the CDR3 is 15 residues. CDR1 MNHEY and CDR2 SVGAGI come from the germline V gene. The V gene lost 0 bases and the J gene lost 2 bases, with 8 bases spanning the gap.

In nucleotides, the CDR3 is TGTGCCAGCAGCTTTGCGGGATTCTACGAGCAGTACTTC. This sequence encodes CASSFAGFYEQYF. The chain joins TRBV7-6 to TRBJ2-7; weak D call: TRBD2 (6 bases). Looked up from germline, CDR1 is SGHVS and CDR2 is FNYEAQ. Deletions cut 3 bases from V and 3 bases from J, with 9 bases between. The CDR3 sequence is 13 residues long.

The chain couples TRBV20-1 to TRBJ2-3; D gene ambiguous. This CDR3 has 14 amino acids. Germline V gene lookup returns CDR1 DFQATT and CDR2 SNEGSKA (reference sequence). The germline V and J ends were trimmed by 0 bases and 6 bases, with 13 bases remaining between them. CDR3 sequence reads: CSARDPPPRDTQYF. CDR3 nucleotide sequence: TGCAGTGCTAGAGATCCCCCCCCGCGTGATACGCAGTATTTT.

The chain links TRBV7-9 to TRBJ1-2; no reliable D call. The V gene's germline CDR1 is SEHNR and CDR2 FQNEAQ (reference sequence). This CDR3 comprises 18 residues. Between the trimmed V and J ends, which lost 1 base and 8 bases, there was a span of 26 bases. CDR3 bases: TGTGCCAGCAGCTTAGGGTCATCAGGCTCGGATCCCTTCCGCGGCTACACCTTC. It codes for CASSLGSSGSDPFRGYTF.

The chain has TRBV20-1 and TRBJ2-3; TRBD1 matches 9 bases. CDR3 length: 15 amino acids. The V gene end was trimmed by 1 base and the J gene end by 4 bases; junction bases not matched to a gene: 6. Germline CDR1 reads DFQATT; CDR2 reads SNEGSKA (reference sequence). The CDR3 loop reads CSARGGQGWPDTQYF. CDR3 in DNA: TGCAGTGCTAGAGGGGGACAGGGTTGGCCAGATACGCAGTATTTT.

The V gene is TRBV5-1, the J gene TRBJ2-5, with 8 nucleotides matching TRBD2. This CDR3 comprises 16 residues. CDR1 SGHRS and CDR2 YFSETQ come from the germline V gene. Unmatched junction bases numbered 11, after V lost 5 bases and J lost 2 bases. The CDR3: CASRLPFSGAQETQYF. In DNA form, the CDR3 reads TGCGCCAGCAGACTCCCCTTTAGCGGGGCTCAAGAGACCCAGTACTTC.

The chain uses TRBV6-1 and TRBJ1-1; 7 bases fit TRBD1. Germline V gene sequence: CDR1 MNHNS, CDR2 SASEGT. Trimming removed 6 bases from V and 7 bases from J; junction bases left unmatched: 11. The CDR3 sequence is 14 residues long. CDR3 sequence reads: CASRGLRGLGEAFF. CDR3 nucleotide sequence: TGTGCCAGCAGAGGACTTAGGGGGCTGGGTGAAGCTTTCTTT.

This chain links TRBV7-2 with TRBJ1-1, with 8 nucleotides matching TRBD1. In germline, CDR1 is SGHTA, CDR2 FQGNSA. This CDR3 comprises 17 residues. V was pared by 6 bases and J by 1 base, with 13 bases of the junction left unmatched. The CDR3 nucleotides are TGTGCCAGCAGACTCGACCGGGACAGGATTACGAACACTGAAGCTTTCTTT. It codes for CASRLDRDRITNTEAFF.

The chain joins TRBV30 to TRBJ2-3, with D perhaps TRBD1 or TRBD2 (7 bases each). The length of the CDR3 is 10 residues. The germline V gene has CDR1 GTSNPN and CDR2 SVGIG (reference sequence). Trimming shortened V by 8 bases and J by 8 bases, and 11 bases separated the two germline ends. The CDR3 is CATGEGTQYF. The CDR3, as DNA: TGTGCCACAGGGGAGGGTACGCAGTATTTT.

This clonotype was counted only a few times. The chain is built from TRBV6-1 and TRBJ1-5; no clear D gene. The CDR3 extends over 15 amino acids. The ends were cut back, 6 bases at V and 0 bases at J, with 12 bases in the middle. The germline gives CDR1 MNHNS, CDR2 SASEGT. CDR3 bases: TGTGCCAGCAGGCCCACAGAGAATAGCAATCAGCCCCAGCATTTT. As protein: CASRPTENSNQPQHF.

The rearrangement joins TRBV5-4 to TRBJ1-2, with 7 bases aligning to TRBD1. This CDR3 is 14 amino acids long. Unmatched junction bases numbered 6, after V lost 3 bases and J lost 4 bases. Germline CDR1 and CDR2: SGHNT and YYREEE (reference sequence). The CDR3 spells CASSSGQELYGYTF. CDR3 sequence (DNA): TGTGCCAGCAGCTCCGGACAGGAGCTCTATGGCTACACCTTC. Full variable domain (outside the CDR3, taken from reference TRBV5-4 and TRBJ1-2): ETGVTQSPTHLIKTRGQQVTLRCSSQSGHNTVSWYQQALGQGPQFIFQYYREEENGRGNFPPRFSGLQFPNYSSELNVNALELDDSALYLCASSSGQELYGYTFGSGTRLTVV.

V and J are TRBV20-1 and TRBJ2-3, with D possibly called TRBD1 or TRBD2 (6 bases each). Per germline, CDR1 DFQATT and CDR2 SNEGSKA (reference sequence). The CDR3 spans 15 residues. The V end lost 3 bases, the J end lost 0 bases, and 13 bases lay between the germline ends. The DNA for the CDR3 is TGCAGTGCTAGGAGGGGGGCCTTTAGCACAGATACGCAGTATTTT. It yields the protein CSARRGAFSTDTQYF.

V usage is TRBV5-1 and J usage is TRBJ2-3; D is possibly TRBD2 (6 bases). Per the germline V gene, CDR1 is SGHRS and CDR2 is YFSETQ. The ends were cut back, 7 bases at V and 1 base at J, with 13 bases in the middle. The CDR3 covers 14 residues. In DNA form, the CDR3 reads TGCGCCAGCGGGGTCGGGAGTGGCACAGATACGCAGTATTTT. Translating it yields CASGVGSGTDTQYF.

This chain links TRBV4-1 with TRBJ1-5; D may be TRBD1 (6 bases). V dropped 2 bases and J dropped 3 bases, with 11 bases sitting between them. This CDR3 is built from 15 residues. Germline V gene lookup returns CDR1 MGHRA and CDR2 YSYEKL. CDR3 sequence reads: CASSQLWGLNQPQHF. The CDR3 DNA sequence: TGCGCCAGCAGCCAACTATGGGGGCTCAATCAGCCCCAGCATTTT.

The chain couples TRBV9 to TRBJ1-2, with D possibly matching TRBD1 (5 bases). The germline CDR1 and CDR2 sequences are SGDLS and YYNGEE. Trimming left V 3 bases short and J 7 bases short, with 16 bases between. This CDR3 region has 14 residues. In nucleotides, the CDR3 is TGTGCCAGCAGCGAGGGACCCCCGGGGGGTGGCTACACCTTC. It encodes CASSEGPPGGGYTF.